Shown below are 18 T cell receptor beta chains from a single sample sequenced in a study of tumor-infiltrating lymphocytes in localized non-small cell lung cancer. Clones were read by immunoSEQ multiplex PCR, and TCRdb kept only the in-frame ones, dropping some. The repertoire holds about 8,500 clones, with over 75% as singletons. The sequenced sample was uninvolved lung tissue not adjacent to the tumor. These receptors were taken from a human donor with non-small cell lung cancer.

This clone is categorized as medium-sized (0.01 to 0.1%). The CDR3, as DNA: TGTGCCAGCAGTCACGATAGCTCTGGGGCCAACGTCCTGACTTTC. Its translation: CASSHDSSGANVLTF. This chain links TRBV6-4 with TRBJ2-6; D is uncertain. CDR1 and CDR2 (germline): MRHNA, SNTAGT. Trimming took off 5 bases at V and 0 bases at J, with 8 bases between the two ends. This CDR3 has 15 amino acids.

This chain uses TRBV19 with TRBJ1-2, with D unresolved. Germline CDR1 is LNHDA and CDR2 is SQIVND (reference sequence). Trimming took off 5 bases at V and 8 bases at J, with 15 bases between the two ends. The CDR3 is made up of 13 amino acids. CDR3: CASSYAGLIGYTF. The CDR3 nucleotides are TGTGCCAGTAGTTATGCCGGGCTTATCGGCTACACCTTC. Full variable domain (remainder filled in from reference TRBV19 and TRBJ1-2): DGGITQSPKYLFRKEGQNVTLSCEQNLNHDAMYWYRQDPGQGLRLIYYSQIVNDFQKGDIAEGYSVSREKKESFPLTVTSAQKNPTAFYLCASSYAGLIGYTFGSGTRLTVV.

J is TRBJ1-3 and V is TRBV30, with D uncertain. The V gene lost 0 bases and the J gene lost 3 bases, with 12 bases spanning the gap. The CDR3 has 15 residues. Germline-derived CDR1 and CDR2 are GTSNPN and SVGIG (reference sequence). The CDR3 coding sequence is TGTGCCTGGAGTGTACCCCGGGCCGGTGGAAACACCATATATTTT. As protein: CAWSVPRAGGNTIYF.

The chain's CDR3 is CASSYVGDARGYTF. The CDR3 bases are TGTGCCAGCAGTTACGTGGGGGACGCCCGGGGCTACACCTTC. This chain links TRBV6-6 with TRBJ1-2, with a weak D call TRBD1 (5 bases). Germline CDR1 and CDR2: MNHNY and SVGAGI (reference sequence). Trimming took off 2 bases at V and 8 bases at J, with 15 bases between the two ends. The CDR3 runs to 14 residues.

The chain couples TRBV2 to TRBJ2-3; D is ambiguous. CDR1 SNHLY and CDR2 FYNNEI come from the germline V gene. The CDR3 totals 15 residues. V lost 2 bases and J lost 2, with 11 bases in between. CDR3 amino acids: CASSEMPVNTDTQYF. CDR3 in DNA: TGTGCCAGCAGTGAAATGCCAGTTAACACAGATACGCAGTATTTT.

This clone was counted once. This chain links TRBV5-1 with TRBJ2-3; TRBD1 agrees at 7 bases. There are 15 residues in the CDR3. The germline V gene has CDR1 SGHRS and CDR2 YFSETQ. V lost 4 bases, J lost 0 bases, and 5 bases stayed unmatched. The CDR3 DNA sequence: TGCGCCAGCAGCCGAGGGGACAGTAGCACAGATACGCAGTATTTT. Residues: CASSRGDSSTDTQYF.

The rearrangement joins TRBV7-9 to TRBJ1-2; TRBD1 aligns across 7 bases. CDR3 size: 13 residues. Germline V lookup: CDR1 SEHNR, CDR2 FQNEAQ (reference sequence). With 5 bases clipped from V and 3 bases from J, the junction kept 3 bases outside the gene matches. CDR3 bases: TGTGCCAGCAGCATGACAGGGTACTATGGCTACACCTTC. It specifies CASSMTGYYGYTF.

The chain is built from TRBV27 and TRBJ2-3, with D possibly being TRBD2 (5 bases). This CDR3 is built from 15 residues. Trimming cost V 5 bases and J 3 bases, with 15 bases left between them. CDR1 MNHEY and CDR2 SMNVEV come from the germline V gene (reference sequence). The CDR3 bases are TGTGCCAGCAGTCCCAAATTCCGGACTACAGATACGCAGTATTTT. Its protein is CASSPKFRTTDTQYF.

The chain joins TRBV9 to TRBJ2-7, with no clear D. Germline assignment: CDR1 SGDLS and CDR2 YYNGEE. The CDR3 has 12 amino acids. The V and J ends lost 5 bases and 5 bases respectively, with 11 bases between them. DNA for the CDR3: TGTGCCAGCAGGAAAGGAGTGCACGAGCAGTACTTC. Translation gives CASRKGVHEQYF. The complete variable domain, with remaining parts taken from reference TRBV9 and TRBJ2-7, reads DSGVTQTPKHLITATGQRVTLRCSPRSGDLSVYWYQQSLDQGLQFLIQYYNGEERAKGNILERFSAQQFPDLHSELNLSSLELGDSALYFCASRKGVHEQYFGPGTRLTVT.

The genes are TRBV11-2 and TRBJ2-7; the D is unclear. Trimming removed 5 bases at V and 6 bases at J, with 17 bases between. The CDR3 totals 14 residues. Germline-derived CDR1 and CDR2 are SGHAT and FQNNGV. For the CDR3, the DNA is TGTGCCAGCAGCCTTGGGCCGGATATAGGCGAGCAGTACTTC. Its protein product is CASSLGPDIGEQYF.

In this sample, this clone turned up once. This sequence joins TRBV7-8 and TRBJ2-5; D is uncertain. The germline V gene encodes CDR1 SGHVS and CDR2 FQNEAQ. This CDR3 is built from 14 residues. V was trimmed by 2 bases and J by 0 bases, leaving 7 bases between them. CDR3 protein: CASSLSSHQETQYF. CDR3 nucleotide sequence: TGTGCCAGCAGCTTAAGCAGCCACCAAGAGACCCAGTACTTC.

The CDR3 DNA is TGCGCCAGCAGTGTTGGGCAGGGAGGCACAGATACGCAGTATTTT. It yields the protein CASSVGQGGTDTQYF. The V and J genes are TRBV10-2 and TRBJ2-3; D might be TRBD1 or TRBD2, each matching 5 bases. Trimming pared 4 bases from V and 1 base from J, leaving 12 bases between. The V gene's germline CDR1 is WSHSY and CDR2 SAAADI. The CDR3 is made up of 15 amino acids.

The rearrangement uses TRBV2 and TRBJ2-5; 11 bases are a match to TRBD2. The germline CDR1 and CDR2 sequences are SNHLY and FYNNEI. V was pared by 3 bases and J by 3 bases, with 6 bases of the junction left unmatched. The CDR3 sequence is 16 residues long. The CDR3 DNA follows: TGTGCCAGCAGTGATGACCTAGCGGGGGGAAAAGAGACCCAGTACTTC. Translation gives CASSDDLAGGKETQYF.

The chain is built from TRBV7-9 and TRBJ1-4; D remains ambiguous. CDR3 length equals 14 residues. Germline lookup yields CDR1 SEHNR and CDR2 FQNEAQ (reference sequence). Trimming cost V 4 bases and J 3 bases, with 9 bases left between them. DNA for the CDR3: TGTGCCAGCAGCTCGGACGTACCTAATGAAAAACTGTTTTTT. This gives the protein CASSSDVPNEKLFF. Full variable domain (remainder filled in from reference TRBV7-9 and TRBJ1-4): DTGVSQNPRHKITKRGQNVTFRCDPISEHNRLYWYRQTLGQGPEFLTYFQNEAQLEKSRLLSDRFSAERPKGSFSTLEIQRTEQGDSAMYLCASSSDVPNEKLFFGSGTQLSVL.

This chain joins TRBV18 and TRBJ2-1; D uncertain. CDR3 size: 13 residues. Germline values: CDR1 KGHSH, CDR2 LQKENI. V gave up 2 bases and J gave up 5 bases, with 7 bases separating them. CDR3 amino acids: CASSPGLNNEQFF. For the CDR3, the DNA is TGTGCCAGCTCACCAGGGCTTAACAATGAGCAGTTCTTC. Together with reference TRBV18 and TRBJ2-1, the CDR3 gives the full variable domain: NAGVMQNPRHLVRRRGQEARLRCSPMKGHSHVYWYRQLPEEGLKFMVYLQKENIIDESGMPKERFSAEFPKEGPSILRIQQVVRGDSAAYFCASSPGLNNEQFFGPGTRLTVL.

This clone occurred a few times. The DNA for the CDR3 is TGTGCCAGCAGCTTACTCCCTACAGGGGAGGGAGGCTACACCTTC. Amino acids: CASSLLPTGEGGYTF. The V and J genes are TRBV11-2 and TRBJ1-2; 7 nucleotides agree with TRBD1. The trim removed 2 bases at V and 8 bases at J, leaving 11 bases unmatched. Germline loops: CDR1 SGHAT, CDR2 FQNNGV. The length of the CDR3 is 15 residues.

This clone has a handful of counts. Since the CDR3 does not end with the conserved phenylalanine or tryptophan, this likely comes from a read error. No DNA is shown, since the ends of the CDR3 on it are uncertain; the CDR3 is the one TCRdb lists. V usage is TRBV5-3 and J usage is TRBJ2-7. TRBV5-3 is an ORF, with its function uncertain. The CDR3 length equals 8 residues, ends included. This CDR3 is CARSPRKD.

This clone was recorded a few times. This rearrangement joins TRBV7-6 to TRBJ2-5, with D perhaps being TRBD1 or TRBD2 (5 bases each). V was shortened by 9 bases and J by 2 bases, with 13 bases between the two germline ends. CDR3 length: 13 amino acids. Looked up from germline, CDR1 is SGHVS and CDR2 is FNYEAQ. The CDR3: CASARGRQETQYF. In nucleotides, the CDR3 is TGTGCCAGTGCTAGGGGACGGCAAGAGACCCAGTACTTC.